Detailed here is one T cell receptor beta chain. The sample originates from a study of blood T cell repertoires in COVID-19. Looking at the study overall: COVID-19 samples from acute and convalescent phases originated in the United States, Italy and Spain. PBMCs, B-cell-depleted T cells, or T cells provided the cDNA or gDNA that made up the material.

Per the original methods: From reference gene primer amplification, estimates of nucleated cell counts were derived. The data were produced by immunoSEQ multiplex PCR, yet TCRdb's version contains in-frame clones alone and is incomplete. Clone size and the V and J calls come from that table; the DNA yielded D and trimming. The table lists 200,000 to 250,000 clones, roughly 84% of them singletons. The CDR3 covers 14 residues. Germline lookup yields CDR1 SGHRS and CDR2 YFSETQ. Trimming took 7 bases from V and 7 from J; bases not matched to a gene: 6. Sequenced: peripheral blood. This chain joins TRBV5-1 and TRBJ2-1; 12 positions agree with TRBD1. This TCR was sampled from an elderly woman with acute or convalescent COVID-19. Here the CDR3 DNA reads TGCGCCAGCTTCGGGACAGGGGGCATAAATGAGCAGTTCTTC. This codes for CASFGTGGINEQFF.